The source of this T cell receptor beta chain is a study of blood T cells in healthy people across ages. For the second PCR, which ran for about 7 to 12 cycles, a sample-barcoded 5' primer and a J-beta primer mix were used. MiXCR, applied by TCRdb to the 5' RACE reads, yields one record per CDR3 protein. The sample yields more than 700,000 distinct CDR3 sequences, about 46% seen once. The CDR3 consists of 16 residues. J lost 7 bases, V lost 3 bases, and 11 bases had no gene match. CDR1 ENHRY and CDR2 SYGVKD come from the germline V gene. Sequenced: blood. This receptor was taken from an elderly man in good health. The V gene is TRBV10-3, the J gene TRBJ2-1, with 8 bases matching TRBD1. This CDR3 is CAISEGGTGVGNEQFF. As DNA, the CDR3 is TGTGCCATCAGTGAAGGGGGGACAGGAGTCGGTAATGAGCAGTTCTTC.